The 12 T cell receptor beta chains below come from one sample, sequenced in a study of T-cell reconstitution after alpha-beta-depleted transplantation in children. Preparing the TCRbeta library involved the use of unique molecular identifiers. TCRdb redid the calling of the PCR reads with MiXCR, one entry per CDR3 protein. Among approximately 510,000 distinct CDR3 sequences listed, about 18% were seen once. The sample consisted of PBMCs from the stem cell graft donor, taken from the stem cell graft. These receptors were taken from a human donor who donated a stem cell graft to a child with acute lymphoblastic leukemia.

This clonotype appeared a few times. The V gene is TRBV7-9, the J gene TRBJ2-7; possibly TRBD2 for D (6 bases). Trimming removed 8 bases at V and 6 bases at J, with 11 bases between. Germline V gene lookup returns CDR1 SEHNR and CDR2 FQNEAQ (reference sequence). The CDR3 is 11 residues long. CDR3 residues: CASSEGLEQYF. The CDR3 coding sequence is TGTGCCAGCTCGGAGGGGCTCGAGCAGTACTTC. Supplemented by reference TRBV7-9 and TRBJ2-7, the full variable domain reads DTGVSQNPRHKITKRGQNVTFRCDPISEHNRLYWYRQTLGQGPEFLTYFQNEAQLEKSRLLSDRFSAERPKGSFSTLEIQRTEQGDSAMYLCASSEGLEQYFGPGTRLTVT.

This rearrangement joins TRBV12-3 or TRBV12-4 to TRBJ2-1; 11 nucleotides match TRBD2. The CDR3 is made up of 15 amino acids. With 4 bases clipped from V and 6 bases from J, the junction kept 5 bases outside the gene matches. CDR3 loop: CASSSGLAVGNEQFF. In nucleotides, the CDR3 is TGTGCCAGCAGTTCGGGACTAGCGGTCGGCAATGAGCAGTTCTTC.

The chain uses TRBV27 and TRBJ2-7, with 7 bases matching TRBD2. The CDR3 spans 14 residues. CDR1 is MNHEY and CDR2 is SMNVEV in the germline V gene (reference sequence). V lost 5 bases to trimming and J lost 2 bases; unmatched junction nucleotides: 6. CDR3 nucleotides: TGTGCCAGCAGTGAAGCGGGATCAACCTACGAGCAGTACTTC. This translates into CASSEAGSTYEQYF.

The genes are TRBV4-1 and TRBJ2-4; D is undetermined. Trimming shortened V by 1 base and J by 4 bases, and 11 bases separated the two germline ends. The length of the CDR3 is 15 residues. Germline assignment: CDR1 MGHRA and CDR2 YSYEKL. For the CDR3, the DNA is TGCGCCAGCAGCCAAGCTTCACAGAGAAAAAACATTCAGTACTTC. This codes for CASSQASQRKNIQYF.

This clonotype has a handful of counts. J is TRBJ2-7 and V is TRBV20-1, with 11 positions matching TRBD2. J lost 0 bases, V lost 1 base, and 5 bases had no gene match. The CDR3 runs 16 residues. Germline V gives CDR1 DFQATT, CDR2 SNEGSKA (reference sequence). For the CDR3, the DNA is TGCAGTGCTAGAGTTCCTAGCGGGAGGTTCTCCTACGAGCAGTACTTC. It codes for CSARVPSGRFSYEQYF.

The rearrangement links TRBV15 to TRBJ1-5; D ambiguous. V lost 3 bases and J lost 0, with 3 bases in between. The length of the CDR3 is 13 residues. CDR1 and CDR2 (germline): LNHNV, YYDKDF (reference sequence). The CDR3 is CATSSDSNQPQHF. The CDR3 DNA reads as TGTGCCACCAGCAGCGATAGCAATCAGCCCCAGCATTTT.

The chain combines TRBV5-1 with TRBJ1-6; possibly TRBD1 for D (6 bases). The CDR3 is 15 residues long. Germline loops: CDR1 SGHRS, CDR2 YFSETQ. The germline V and J ends were trimmed by 1 base and 5 bases, with 10 bases remaining between them. CDR3 residues: CASSLRDTDNSPLHF. CDR3 bases: TGCGCCAGCAGCTTGCGGGACACCGATAATTCACCCCTCCACTTT.

This clonotype was counted between two and nine times. The chain carries TRBV5-1 and TRBJ1-1; 9 bases are shared with TRBD1. Germline CDR1 and CDR2: SGHRS and YFSETQ. Unmatched junction bases numbered 11, after V lost 7 bases and J lost 1 base. The CDR3 runs to 16 residues. The CDR3 coding sequence is TGCGCCAGCTCAAACACAGGGGGCGGTGGGAACACTGAAGCTTTCTTT. Amino acid sequence: CASSNTGGGGNTEAFF.

The J gene is TRBJ1-1, the V gene TRBV20-1; a weak D match, TRBD1 (5 bases). Germline V lookup: CDR1 DFQATT, CDR2 SNEGSKA (reference sequence). Trimming left V 1 base short and J 10 bases short, with 22 bases between. This CDR3 spans 15 amino acids. The CDR3, as DNA: TGCAGTGCTAGAGTTAGAGGGGTAACAGGATCTGGAGCTTTCTTT. Its translation: CSARVRGVTGSGAFF.

J is TRBJ2-7 and V is TRBV12-3 or TRBV12-4; 14 nucleotides line up with TRBD2. V lost 3 bases and J lost 5; bases outside the gene matches: 21. The CDR3 covers 21 residues. The CDR3 region is CASSFGEQPGLAGEEGHEQYF. CDR3 in DNA: TGTGCCAGCAGTTTTGGGGAACAACCGGGACTAGCGGGAGAAGAAGGCCACGAGCAGTACTTC.

Turning to this clonotype: The CDR3 end shows no conserved phenylalanine or tryptophan, and so a read error is likely. The J gene is TRBJ2-7, the V gene TRBV2, with TRBD1 identical over 9 bases. V shed 6 bases and J 5 bases; nucleotides not matched to a gene: 11. The CDR3 consists of 15 residues. Germline V gene sequence: CDR1 SNHLY, CDR2 FYNNEI. For the CDR3, the DNA is TGTGCCAGCAGGGAAACAGGGGGCTGGGAAAACGAGCAGTACTCC. It specifies CASRETGGWENEQYS.

The chain is built from TRBV6-1 and TRBJ2-2, with TRBD2 matching over 9 bases. V trimming: 2 bases; J trimming: 5 bases; junction bases outside the gene matches: 12. CDR3 size: 18 residues. Germline V gene lookup returns CDR1 MNHNS and CDR2 SASEGT. CDR3 DNA sequence: TGTGCCAGCAGTGAATTGATGGGTAGCGGGAGCGGTACCGGGGAGCTGTTTTTT. Translation gives CASSELMGSGSGTGELFF.